This TCR beta chain was found in a study of blood T cell repertoires in COVID-19. With 6 bases removed from V and 4 bases from J, the gap between germline ends came to 16 bases. Germline V lookup: CDR1 SGHAT, CDR2 FQNNGV. The CDR3 consists of 15 residues. Original processing methods: Counts of nucleated cells, estimated from reference gene primer amplification, were obtained. Only in-frame clones appear in the TCRdb table, and some are missing; sequencing was by immunoSEQ multiplex PCR. V and J calls and clone size are copied from that table; D and trimming were computed from the DNA. The sample has roughly 230,000 clones; around 84% are singletons.

Sequencing input: peripheral blood. This clonotype was sampled from a woman older than 75 with COVID-19, enrolled during active disease. The gene calls are TRBV11-2 and TRBJ1-3; D is possibly TRBD1 (5 bases). CDR3 region: CASSAQGSFGNTIYF. The CDR3 region has the DNA TGTGCCAGCAGTGCTCAGGGCTCATTCGGAAACACCATATATTTT.